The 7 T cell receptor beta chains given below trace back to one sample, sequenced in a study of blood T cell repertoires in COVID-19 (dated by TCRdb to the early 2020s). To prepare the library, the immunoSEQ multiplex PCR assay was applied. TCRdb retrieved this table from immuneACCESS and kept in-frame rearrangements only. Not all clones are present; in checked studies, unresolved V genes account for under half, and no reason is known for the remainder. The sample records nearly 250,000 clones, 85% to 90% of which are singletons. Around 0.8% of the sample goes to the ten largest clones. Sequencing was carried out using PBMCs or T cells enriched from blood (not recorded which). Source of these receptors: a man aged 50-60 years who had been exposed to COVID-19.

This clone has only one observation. The CDR3: CASRNIRGSINSPLHF. CDR3 in DNA: TGTGCCAGCAGAAACATCAGGGGATCAATCAATTCACCCCTCCACTTT. V and J are TRBV27 and TRBJ1-6; tentatively, D is TRBD1 (6 bases). Trimming removed 6 bases at V and 7 bases at J, with 19 bases between. The CDR3 is 16 residues long. Per the germline V gene, CDR1 is MNHEY and CDR2 is SMNVEV (reference sequence).

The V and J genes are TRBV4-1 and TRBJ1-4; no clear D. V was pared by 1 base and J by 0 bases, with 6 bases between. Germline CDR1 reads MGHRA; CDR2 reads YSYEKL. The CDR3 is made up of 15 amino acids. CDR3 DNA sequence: TGCGCCAGCAGCCAAGGTGGCCCAACTAATGAAAAACTGTTTTTT. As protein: CASSQGGPTNEKLFF.

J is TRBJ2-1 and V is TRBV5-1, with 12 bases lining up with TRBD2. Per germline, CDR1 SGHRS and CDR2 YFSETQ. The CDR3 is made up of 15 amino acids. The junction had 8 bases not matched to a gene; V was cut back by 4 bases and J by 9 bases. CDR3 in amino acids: CASSPTSGGSGEQFF. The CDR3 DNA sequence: TGCGCCAGCAGCCCGACTAGCGGGGGATCGGGTGAGCAGTTCTTC.

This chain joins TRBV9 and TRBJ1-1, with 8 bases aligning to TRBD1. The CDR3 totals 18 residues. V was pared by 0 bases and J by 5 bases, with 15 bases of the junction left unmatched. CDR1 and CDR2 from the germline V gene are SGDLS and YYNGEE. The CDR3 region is CASSVGEGRTGWRTEAFF. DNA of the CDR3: TGTGCCAGCAGCGTAGGAGAAGGGAGGACAGGGTGGAGAACTGAAGCTTTCTTT.

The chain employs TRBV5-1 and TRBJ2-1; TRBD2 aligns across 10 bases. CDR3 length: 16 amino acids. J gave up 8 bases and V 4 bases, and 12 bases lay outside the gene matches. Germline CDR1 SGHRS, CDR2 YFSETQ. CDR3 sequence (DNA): TGCGCCAGCAGCCCCCCTCGAGCGGGGGGGCTCGATGAGCAGTTCTTC. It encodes CASSPPRAGGLDEQFF.

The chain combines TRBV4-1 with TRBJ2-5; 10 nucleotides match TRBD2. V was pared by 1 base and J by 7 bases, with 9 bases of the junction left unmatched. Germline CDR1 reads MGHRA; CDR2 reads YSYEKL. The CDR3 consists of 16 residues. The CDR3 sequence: CASSQASGGAAGTQYF. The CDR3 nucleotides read TGCGCCAGCAGCCAAGCTAGCGGGGGCGCCGCGGGGACCCAGTACTTC.

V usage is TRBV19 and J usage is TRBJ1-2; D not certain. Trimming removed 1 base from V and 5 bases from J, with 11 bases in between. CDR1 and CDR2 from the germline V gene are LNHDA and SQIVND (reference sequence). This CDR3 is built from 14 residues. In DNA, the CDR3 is TGTGCCAGTAGTATAGGAGGCAGCGGATATGGCTACACCTTC. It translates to CASSIGGSGYGYTF. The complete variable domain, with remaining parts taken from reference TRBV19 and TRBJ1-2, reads DGGITQSPKYLFRKEGQNVTLSCEQNLNHDAMYWYRQDPGQGLRLIYYSQIVNDFQKGDIAEGYSVSREKKESFPLTVTSAQKNPTAFYLCASSIGGSGYGYTFGSGTRLTVV.